A selection of T cell receptor beta chains follows, all from one sample in a study of neurological immune-mediated disorders. TCRdb re-called the 5' RACE reads through MiXCR, storing one row per CDR3 protein. The table shows some 87,000 distinct CDR3 sequences, with 5.8% occurring only once. Sequenced: PBMCs. The source is a woman aged 60 to 75 with multiple sclerosis. CDR3s include the opening cysteine and the closing phenylalanine or tryptophan. The D gene is left open where the match is weak. The listing skips clone size in some rows; elsewhere it reads once, few, many or a size class.

TRBJ1-5 | TRBV2 | NA | many | TGTGCCAGCACCCGAGGGCCGGCTTATAGCAATCAGCCCCAGCATTTT | CASTRGPAYSNQPQHF
TRBJ2-5 | TRBV11-3 | NA | NA | TGTGCCAGCAGCTTAGTACTTCAAGAGACCCAGTACTTC | CASSLVLQETQYF
TRBJ1-2 | TRBV12-3/TRBV12-4 | TRBD1 | many | TGTGCCAGCAGTCCGACCGGGTTCGGGACAGAGCTCTATGGCTACACCTTC | CASSPTGFGTELYGYTF
TRBJ2-1 | TRBV10-3 | TRBD2 | many | TGTGCCACCGCGGGGGACCAGGGACTAGCGGGGGGCGGGGAGCAGTTCTTC | CATAGDQGLAGGGEQFF
TRBJ2-7 | TRBV15 | NA | many | TGTGCCACCAGCAGAGCGGGGGGCGGCGAGCAGTACTTC | CATSRAGGGEQYF
TRBJ2-7 | TRBV5-1 | NA | NA | TGCGCCAGCAGCTCCTCCGGCTCCTACGAGCAGTACTTC | CASSSSGSYEQYF
TRBJ2-3 | TRBV11-2 | NA | NA | TGTGCCAGCAGCTTAACCACCGGGTCCAGCACAGATACGCAGTATTTT | CASSLTTGSSTDTQYF
TRBJ1-6 | TRBV20-1 | NA | few | TGCAGTGCTAGAGCCCACGGGACACCGTATGAGGCCCTCCACTTT | CSARAHGTPYEALHF
TRBJ1-1 | TRBV5-1 | NA | many | TGCGCCAGCCGGGACGACCCTGAAGCTTTCTTT | CASRDDPEAFF
TRBJ1-1 | TRBV15 | NA | many | TGTGCCACCAGCAGGGTGGCATCCTCTGAAGCTTTCTTT | CATSRVASSEAFF
TRBJ1-2 | TRBV5-1 | TRBD1 | many | TGCGCCAGCAGCTTGGATACGACAGGGGGCTATAGAGGCTACACCTTC | CASSLDTTGGYRGYTF
TRBJ2-1 | TRBV5-1 | NA | many | TGCGCCAGCAACCCTGGTGGGGGTACACCCCACAATGAGCAGTTCTTC | CASNPGGGTPHNEQFF
TRBJ1-1 | TRBV29-1 | NA | few | TGCAGCGTTGTAGTGGGGACTGAAGCTTTCTTT | CSVVVGTEAFF
TRBJ2-1 | TRBV5-1 | NA | many | TGCGCCAGCAGCGCGACGACAGTTTACAATGAGCAGTTCTTC | CASSATTVYNEQFF
TRBJ2-1 | TRBV6-1 | NA | many | TGTGCCAGCAGTGATCTCTATGAGCAGTTCTTC | CASSDLYEQFF
TRBJ2-3 | TRBV6-5 | TRBD2 | few | TGTGCCAGCACTCGGGGGGTCCTTAGCACAGATACGCAGTATTTT | CASTRGVLSTDTQYF
TRBJ1-1 | TRBV6-5 | NA | NA | TGTGCCAGCAGTTACTCGGTGGGGACTGAAGCTTTCTTT | CASSYSVGTEAFF
TRBJ2-3 | TRBV3-1 | TRBD2 | many | TGTGCCAGCAGCCAGCCCAGCGGGGGGGCCGTCGGCACAGATACGCAGTATTTT | CASSQPSGGAVGTDTQYF
TRBJ2-3 | TRBV20-1 | NA | many | TGCAGTGCTAGAAATTCCGGGCCCGACACAGATACGCAGTATTTT | CSARNSGPDTDTQYF
TRBJ2-4 | TRBV5-1 | NA | many | TGCGCCAGCAGCTTGGAGGCATCCCAAAACATTCAGTACTTC | CASSLEASQNIQYF
TRBJ1-1 | TRBV6-1 | NA | many | TGTGCCAGCAGTCAAACTCAAGCTTTCTTT | CASSQTQAFF
TRBJ1-2 | TRBV15 | NA | many | TGTGCCACCAGCAGAGATTCCAGGGGAACTGGCTACACCTTC | CATSRDSRGTGYTF
TRBJ1-5 | TRBV28 | NA | many | TGTGCCAGCAGCCATGGGGGGTCCGGCAATCAGCCCCAGCATTTT | CASSHGGSGNQPQHF
TRBJ2-7 | TRBV7-9 | NA | many | TGTGCCAGCAGCTTAGCTGGAGGGGCCGAGCAGTACTTC | CASSLAGGAEQYF
TRBJ1-3 | TRBV5-1 | NA | NA | TGCGCCAGCAGCTTAGCGGGACGTATCTCTGGAAACACCATATATTTT | CASSLAGRISGNTIYF
TRBJ1-4 | TRBV3-1 | NA | many | TGTGCCAGCAGCCCCCAGACTATGAGTCCTGAAAAACTGTTTTTT | CASSPQTMSPEKLFF
TRBJ2-2 | TRBV5-1 | TRBD1 | many | TGCGCCAGCAGCCTACAGGGGGCGGACACCGGGGAGCTGTTTTTT | CASSLQGADTGELFF
TRBJ2-1 | TRBV5-1 | TRBD2 | many | TGCGCCAGCAGCTTGAAACTAGCGGGGGTCGATTACAATGAGCAGTTCTTC | CASSLKLAGVDYNEQFF
TRBJ1-5 | TRBV27 | NA | many | TGTGCCAGCAGTTCGGGGTATTCTCAGCCCCAGCATTTT | CASSSGYSQPQHF
TRBJ1-2 | TRBV6-1 | TRBD1 | many | TGTGCCAGCATCGCCGGGACAGCTACTAACTATGGCTACACCTTC | CASIAGTATNYGYTF
TRBJ2-2 | TRBV20-1 | TRBD2 | many | TGCAGTGCTGACCCCCGGGGGGCCGGGGAGCTGTTTTTT | CSADPRGAGELFF
TRBJ2-7 | TRBV29-1 | TRBD1 | many | TGCAGCGTTGGGGCAGGGGGCTTGCAGGAGCAGTACTTC | CSVGAGGLQEQYF
TRBJ1-2 | TRBV12-3/TRBV12-4 | NA | many | TGTGCCAGCAGTTTTCCCCCTAACTATGGCTACACCTTC | CASSFPPNYGYTF
TRBJ2-6 | TRBV6-5 | NA | many | TGTGCCAGCAGGAAACAATCTGGGGCCAACGTCCTGACTTTC | CASRKQSGANVLTF
TRBJ1-1 | TRBV29-1 | NA | many | TGCAGCGTTGTGGGCAACACTGAAGCTTTCTTT | CSVVGNTEAFF
TRBJ1-3 | TRBV3-1 | TRBD1 | few | TGTGCCAGCAGCCAACCGGGACAGGGGGACACCATATATTTT | CASSQPGQGDTIYF
TRBJ1-1 | TRBV6-5 | TRBD1 | NA | TGTGCCAGCAGCCCAGCGACCTTAACTACAGGGGGGAACACTGAAGCTTTCTTT | CASSPATLTTGGNTEAFF
TRBJ1-6 | TRBV27 | TRBD1 | many | TGTGCCAGCAGTCGAACCGGGACAGGGGATTCACCCCTCCACTTT | CASSRTGTGDSPLHF
TRBJ1-5 | TRBV7-2 | TRBD1 | many | TGTGCCAGCAGCGAGGACAGGGGGAGAAATCAGCCCCAGCATTTT | CASSEDRGRNQPQHF
TRBJ2-2 | TRBV5-1 | NA | many | TGCGCCAGCAGCTGGCGGGGACACCACACCGGGGAGCTGTTTTTT | CASSWRGHHTGELFF
TRBJ1-4 | TRBV7-6 | TRBD1 | many | TGTGCCAGCAGCCCGCGGACAGGGGGCGTCTATGAAAAACTGTTTTTT | CASSPRTGGVYEKLFF
TRBJ2-1 | TRBV12-3/TRBV12-4 | NA | NA | TGTGCCAGCAGGATAGGGGGTTCCTACAATGAGCAGTTCTTC | CASRIGGSYNEQFF
TRBJ1-1 | TRBV20-1 | NA | many | TGCAGTGCACCCTCGACCGCCGGACGGGCGGGGGAAGCTTTCTTT | CSAPSTAGRAGEAFF
TRBJ2-7 | TRBV5-1 | TRBD1 | many | TGCGCCAGCAGCTTAGGTTCCAGGGGGCTTCCCGAGCAGTACTTC | CASSLGSRGLPEQYF
TRBJ2-1 | TRBV5-1 | NA | many | TGCGCCAGCAGCTTGGCCTGGGCGGGCAATGAGCAGTTCTTC | CASSLAWAGNEQFF